A selection of T cell receptor beta chains follows, all from one sample in a study of blood T cell repertoires in COVID-19. Some clones are missing from TCRdb's copy, which holds only in-frame ones; the method was immunoSEQ multiplex PCR. The sample includes approximately 12,000 clones, 70% to 85% seen only once; the top ten take roughly 22%. Input material: peripheral blood. Receptors originate from a human donor in a cohort sampled during active COVID-19. CDR3s include the opening cysteine and the closing phenylalanine or tryptophan. The order of the fields is D gene, V gene, clone size, J gene, CDR3 protein, CDR3 DNA. The D gene is left open where the match is weak. Only part of the rows carry a size: once, few, many, or a class if the clone is expanded.

>NA|TRBV5-4|NA|TRBJ2-7
CASSFGVPGHYEQYF
TGTGCCAGCAGCTTCGGGGTCCCGGGCCACTACGAGCAGTACTTC
>TRBD1|TRBV2|NA|TRBJ2-2
CASKRTGAGELFF
TGTGCCAGCAAAAGGACAGGGGCCGGGGAGCTGTTTTTT
>TRBD2|TRBV30|NA|TRBJ2-7
CAVSGGGYEQYF
TGTGCCGTCTCGGGAGGGGGGTACGAGCAGTACTTC
>NA|TRBV19|NA|TRBJ1-5
CASKRQADSNQPQHF
TGTGCCAGTAAAAGACAGGCCGATAGCAATCAGCCCCAGCATTTT
>TRBD2|TRBV7-2|NA|TRBJ2-3
CASSSASGGGTDTQYF
TGTGCCAGCAGCTCCGCTAGCGGGGGAGGTACAGATACGCAGTATTTT
>NA|TRBV5-1|NA|TRBJ2-1
CASSQRGRSSYNEQFF
TGCGCCAGCAGCCAAAGGGGGAGATCATCCTACAATGAGCAGTTCTTC
>TRBD2|TRBV5-1|NA|TRBJ2-2
CASSLMSGANGELFF
TGCGCCAGCAGCTTGATGAGCGGGGCAAACGGGGAGCTGTTTTTT
>NA|TRBV9|NA|TRBJ1-5
CASSPSQGNQPQHF
TGTGCCAGCAGCCCCTCCCAGGGCAATCAGCCCCAGCATTTT
>TRBD1|TRBV18|NA|TRBJ1-2
CASSRTGGDGYTF
TGTGCCAGCTCACGGACAGGGGGGGATGGCTACACCTTC
>TRBD1|TRBV28|NA|TRBJ2-2
CASRIDRVGTGELFF
TGTGCCAGCAGGATAGACAGGGTTGGAACCGGGGAGCTGTTTTTT
>NA|TRBV29-1|NA|TRBJ2-7
CSVIVGAGLSYEQYF
TGCAGCGTTATAGTTGGGGCAGGGCTCTCCTACGAGCAGTACTTC
>TRBD2|TRBV5-1|NA|TRBJ2-2
CASSLGTSRNTGELFF
TGCGCCAGCAGCTTAGGGACTAGCCGGAACACCGGGGAGCTGTTTTTT
>TRBD2|TRBV5-1|once|TRBJ2-1
CASSLAGGLNNEQFF
TGCGCCAGCAGCCTAGCGGGGGGGCTAAACAATGAGCAGTTCTTC
>TRBD1|TRBV19|NA|TRBJ2-5
CASSLQGLETQYF
TGTGCCAGTAGCCTACAGGGGTTGGAGACCCAGTACTTC
>NA|TRBV2|NA|TRBJ2-5
CASTGGLAETQYF
TGTGCCAGCACGGGGGGCTTGGCAGAGACCCAGTACTTC
>TRBD2|TRBV7-2|NA|TRBJ2-1
CASGRTSGGNEQFF
TGTGCCAGCGGTAGGACTAGCGGGGGCAATGAGCAGTTCTTC
>TRBD1|TRBV5-4|NA|TRBJ2-5
CASSPTGGEETQYF
TGTGCCAGCAGCCCCACAGGGGGCGAGGAGACCCAGTACTTC
>NA|TRBV10-3|NA|TRBJ2-7
CAISSGSLSEQYF
TGTGCCATCAGTTCGGGGTCCTTAAGCGAGCAGTACTTC
>NA|TRBV10-3|NA|TRBJ2-3
CAISAIRARSTDTQYF
TGTGCCATCAGTGCCATCAGGGCCAGGAGCACAGATACGCAGTATTTT
>NA|TRBV6-5|NA|TRBJ2-7
CASRVQGGGSYEQYF
TGTGCCAGCAGGGTACAGGGGGGGGGTTCCTACGAGCAGTACTTC
>NA|TRBV7-2|NA|TRBJ2-5
CASSLRGFAETQYF
TGTGCCAGCAGCTTAAGGGGGTTTGCGGAGACCCAGTACTTC
>TRBD1|TRBV7-8|NA|TRBJ2-5
CASSLVADRGETQYF
TGTGCCAGCAGCTTAGTAGCTGACAGGGGGGAGACCCAGTACTTC
>TRBD1|TRBV6-6|NA|TRBJ1-2
CASSYSTLTGELDTF
TGTGCCAGCAGTTACTCAACCCTTACAGGGGAGCTTGACACCTTC
>NA|TRBV2|NA|TRBJ1-2
CASTPERGGYTF
TGTGCCAGCACCCCAGAAAGGGGGGGCTACACCTTC
>NA|TRBV20-1|NA|TRBJ1-2
CSASLSGDYGYTF
TGCAGTGCTAGTTTGTCGGGGGACTATGGCTACACCTTC
>NA|TRBV6-5|few|TRBJ1-4
CASGGGLANEKLFF
TGTGCCAGCGGGGGGGGGCTAGCTAATGAAAAACTGTTTTTT
>TRBD1|TRBV2|NA|TRBJ1-2
CASLDRGDYGYTF
TGTGCCAGCCTCGACAGGGGTGACTATGGCTACACCTTC
>TRBD1|TRBV6-5|NA|TRBJ2-1
CASSYSDRGHYNEQFF
TGTGCCAGCAGTTACTCCGACAGGGGACACTACAATGAGCAGTTCTTC
>NA|TRBV11-2|few|TRBJ2-1
CASSPTTRRGEQFF
TGTGCCAGCAGCCCTACGACCCGTCGGGGTGAGCAGTTCTTC
>NA|TRBV29-1|NA|TRBJ2-2
CSVGLMDSTGELFF
TGCAGCGTTGGGTTAATGGACTCCACCGGGGAGCTGTTTTTT
>TRBD1|TRBV6-1|medium-sized|TRBJ1-4
CASSEGQGVEKLFF
TGTGCCAGCAGTGAAGGACAGGGGGTTGAAAAACTGTTTTTT
>NA|TRBV5-5|NA|TRBJ1-5
CASSLVRGFNQPQHF
TGTGCCAGCAGCTTGGTCAGGGGATTTAATCAGCCCCAGCATTTT